This paragraph covers one TCR beta chain sequence. This sample is drawn from a study of blood T cell repertoires in COVID-19. The wider study: Acute and convalescent COVID-19 samples came from the United States, Italy and Spain. T cells, B-cell-depleted T cells, or PBMCs provided the cDNA or gDNA that served as material.

In the authors' methods: Amplifying reference gene primers gave estimates of nucleated cell counts. The protocol was immunoSEQ multiplex PCR, while the TCRdb copy is restricted to in-frame clones and leaves out a portion. V and J calls and clone size are given by that table; D and trimming were obtained from the DNA. The table includes around 310,000 clones, around 87% detected once. There are 14 residues in the CDR3. Trimming cost V 5 bases and J 0 bases, with 8 bases left between them. Germline CDR1 reads LNHDA; CDR2 reads SQIVND (reference sequence). Those enrolled in Seattle joined during active infection and were followed longitudinally afterward.

V and J are TRBV19 and TRBJ1-3, with a weak D call TRBD1 (5 bases). The clonotype originates from a woman in her 40s with COVID-19, enrolled during active disease. Sequencing input: peripheral blood. The CDR3 reads CASSVGHSGNTIYF. For the CDR3, the DNA is TGTGCCAGTAGTGTCGGACACTCTGGAAACACCATATATTTT.